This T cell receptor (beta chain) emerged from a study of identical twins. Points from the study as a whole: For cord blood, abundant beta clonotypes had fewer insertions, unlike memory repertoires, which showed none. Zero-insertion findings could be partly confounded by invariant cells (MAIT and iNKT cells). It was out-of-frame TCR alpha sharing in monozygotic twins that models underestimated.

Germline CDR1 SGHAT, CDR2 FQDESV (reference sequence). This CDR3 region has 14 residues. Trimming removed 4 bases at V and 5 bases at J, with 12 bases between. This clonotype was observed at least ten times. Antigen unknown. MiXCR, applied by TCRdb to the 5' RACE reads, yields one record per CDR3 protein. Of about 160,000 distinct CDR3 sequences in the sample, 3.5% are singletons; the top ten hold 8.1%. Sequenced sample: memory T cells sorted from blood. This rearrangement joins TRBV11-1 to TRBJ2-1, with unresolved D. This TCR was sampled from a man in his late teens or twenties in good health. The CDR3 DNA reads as TGTGCCAGCAGCTCGGAGTTACTTGACAATGAGCAGTTCTTC. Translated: CASSSELLDNEQFF. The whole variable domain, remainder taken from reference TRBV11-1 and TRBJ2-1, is EAEVAQSPRYKITEKSQAVAFWCDPISGHATLYWYRQILGQGPELLVQFQDESVVDDSQLPKDRFSAERLKGVDSTLKIQPAELGDSAMYLCASSSELLDNEQFFGPGTRLTVL.